This entry lists 11 T cell receptor beta chains sequenced from one sample in a study of shared clonotypes between healthy human individuals. Profiled with immunoSEQ multiplex PCR; TCRdb holds only in-frame clones, not every one. The sample has approximately 2.4 million clones; more than 90% are singletons. Sequencing was performed on naive CD4+ T cells sorted from blood. Subset here: CD45RA+ positively selected. The source of these receptors is a man between 18 and 29 years old in good health.

The chain links TRBV18 to TRBJ2-7, with D perhaps matching TRBD1 or TRBD2 (5 bases each). Germline V CDR1 and CDR2: KGHSH, LQKENI. With 6 bases removed from V and 3 bases from J, the gap between germline ends came to 15 bases. This CDR3 is 14 amino acids long. CDR3 bases: TGTGCCAGCTCTACGGGACGGATAAGCTACGAGCAGTACTTC. This sequence encodes CASSTGRISYEQYF.

This clone was recorded only once. Relative to the germline gene, one junction end is altered; a read error may explain this. The chain uses TRBV7-1 and TRBJ2-6, with D perhaps matching TRBD1 (5 bases). TRBV7-1 is treated as an ORF (open reading frame) with a function not yet certain. This CDR3 has 18 amino acids. The CDR3 coding sequence is TGTGCCAGCAGCCTAACCTATACGAGGACAAAGTCGGGCCAACGTCCTGACTTC. This encodes CASSLTYTRTKSGQRPDF.

Concerning this clone itself: Other DNA sequences in this sample translate to the same CDR3. V gene TRBV10-3 combines with J gene TRBJ2-7, with a tentative D call TRBD2 (6 bases). V dropped 4 bases and J dropped 4 bases, with 8 bases sitting between them. This CDR3 region has 12 residues. In germline, CDR1 is ENHRY, CDR2 SYGVKD. The CDR3 DNA follows: TGTGCCATCAGTGGTGGGGGGTACGAGCAGTACTTC. It translates to CAISGGGYEQYF.

The genes are TRBV7-2 and TRBJ1-2; TRBD1 aligns across 9 bases. Germline V gene lookup returns CDR1 SGHTA and CDR2 FQGNSA. V shed 3 bases, J shed 9 bases, and the junction held 14 bases outside the gene matches. The CDR3 spans 16 residues. Here the CDR3 DNA reads TGTGCCAGCAGCTTCCCTCGGGGGGGACAGGGCGGAAGCTACACCTTC. The encoded protein is CASSFPRGGQGGSYTF.

The chain couples TRBV5-6 to TRBJ1-2, with D unclear. Trimming removed 4 bases at V and 8 bases at J, with 12 bases between. The CDR3 has 12 amino acids. Germline CDR1 SGHDT, CDR2 YYEEEE. CDR3 protein: CASSGISGGYTF. The CDR3 DNA follows: TGTGCCAGCAGCGGGATATCGGGGGGCTACACCTTC.

The gene calls are TRBV6-6 and TRBJ1-2; D not resolved. The V end lost 7 bases, the J end lost 0 bases, and 12 bases lay between the germline ends. CDR1 and CDR2 from the germline V gene are MNHNY and SVGAGI (reference sequence). The CDR3 is made up of 14 amino acids. The CDR3 reads CASTITSANYGYTF. The DNA of the CDR3 is TGTGCCAGCACCATCACATCAGCTAACTATGGCTACACCTTC.

The chain has TRBV10-1 and TRBJ1-6; no definite D call. From germline, CDR1 is WNHNN and CDR2 SYGVQD (reference sequence). Trimming removed 7 bases from V and 0 bases from J, with 13 bases in between. The CDR3 loop spans 16 amino acids. CDR3 residues: CASIGSASSYNSPLHF. Here the CDR3 DNA reads TGCGCCAGCATAGGTTCGGCAAGCTCCTATAATTCACCCCTCCACTTT.

The chain recombines TRBV30 with TRBJ1-1; D ambiguous. Trimming left V 3 bases short and J 4 bases short, with 9 bases between. The CDR3 is 12 residues long. The germline V gene encodes CDR1 GTSNPN and CDR2 SVGIG (reference sequence). The CDR3 sequence is CAWRHTGTEAFF. The CDR3 DNA is TGTGCCTGGAGACATACGGGCACTGAAGCTTTCTTT.

The DNA for the CDR3 is TGTGCCAGCAGCAATGACAGGAGAACCTACGGGGAGCTGTTTTTT. As protein: CASSNDRRTYGELFF. The chain uses TRBV5-6 and TRBJ2-2; a possible D gene is TRBD1 (6 bases). CDR1 and CDR2 (germline): SGHDT, YYEEEE. Trimming removed 4 bases from V and 7 bases from J, with 17 bases in between. CDR3 size: 15 residues.

The chain combines TRBV6-6 with TRBJ1-2; D is unresolved. Germline-derived CDR1 and CDR2 are MNHNY and SVGAGI (reference sequence). The CDR3 sequence is 15 residues long. Trimming took off 0 bases at V and 0 bases at J, with 8 bases between the two ends. CDR3 coding DNA: TGTGCCAGCAGTTACTCCGGGAGAGCTAACTATGGCTACACCTTC. It codes for CASSYSGRANYGYTF.

The rearrangement joins TRBV25-1 to TRBJ2-3, with unresolved D. Trimming left V 4 bases short and J 7 bases short, with 12 bases between. CDR1 is MGHDK, CDR2 SYGVNS, per germline. The CDR3 is made up of 13 amino acids. This CDR3 is CASSGRYANTQYF. CDR3 sequence (DNA): TGTGCCAGCAGTGGACGGTACGCGAATACGCAGTATTTT.